This is a list of T cell receptor beta chains from one sample in a study of T-cell memory formation after mild COVID-19. A single record per CDR3 protein comes from TCRdb applying MiXCR to the 5' RACE reads. The table lists 65,000 to 95,000 distinct CDR3 sequences, around 13% of them singletons. Sequencing was done on a sample of PBMCs or a T cell subset sorted from them (not recorded which). These receptors originate from a man younger than 35 who had mild COVID-19 (a few samples of this study predate the infection). Cell type and time point are not known. Both conserved end residues are part of each CDR3. The order of the fields is clone size, J gene, V gene, D gene, CDR3 length, CDR3 DNA, CDR3 protein. The D gene is left open where the match is weak. Clone size, where shown, is once, few, many, or a class for clones that have expanded.

-	TRBJ2-1	TRBV18	TRBD1	13	TGTGCCAGCTCACCACTGGCAGGGGGTGAGCAGTTCTTC	CASSPLAGGEQFF
-	TRBJ2-2	TRBV27	-	14	TGTGCCATCAAAGTAGGACGTAACACCGGGGAGCTGTTTTTT	CAIKVGRNTGELFF
-	TRBJ2-1	TRBV20-1	TRBD2	15	TGCAGTGCTAGGTCTAGCGGAAGCTCCTACAATGAGCAGTTCTTC	CSARSSGSSYNEQFF
few	TRBJ2-7	TRBV4-1	TRBD1	16	TGCGCCAGCAGCCAAGATCCCGGGACAGGCTTAGGCGAGCAGTACTTC	CASSQDPGTGLGEQYF
few	TRBJ1-3	TRBV4-3	-	16	TGCGCCAGCAGCCAAGGTCCGGGGGGTCCAGGAAACACCATATATTTT	CASSQGPGGPGNTIYF
-	TRBJ1-5	TRBV7-8	-	14	TGTGCCAGCAGCTTATTTAGGGTCCGGCAGCCCCAGCATTTT	CASSLFRVRQPQHF
-	TRBJ1-4	TRBV4-1	TRBD1	15	TGCGCCAGCAGCCGCGGAGGGACAGGGAGTGAAAAACTGTTTTTT	CASSRGGTGSEKLFF
-	TRBJ2-1	TRBV9	-	15	TGTGCCAGCAGCGTATCCGGGGGCGACTACAATGAGCAGTTCTTC	CASSVSGGDYNEQFF
-	TRBJ1-5	TRBV7-9	-	14	TGTGCCAGCAGCTTAGGAGGGGCCCCCCAGCCCCAGCATTTT	CASSLGGAPQPQHF
-	TRBJ2-1	TRBV5-1	-	14	TGCGCCAGCAGGGAGGGAGAGACCTACAATGAGCAGTTCTTC	CASREGETYNEQFF
few	TRBJ1-1	TRBV7-2	-	12	TGTGCCACCGAGGACCAGGGGTCTGAAGCTTTCTTT	CATEDQGSEAFF
-	TRBJ1-2	TRBV4-1	-	16	TGCGCCAGCAGCCAAGATCCCAGTACAGCTAACTATGGCTACACCTTC	CASSQDPSTANYGYTF
few	TRBJ1-3	TRBV7-2	-	14	TGTGCCAGCAGCTTCAAGGGGTCTGGAAACACCATATATTTT	CASSFKGSGNTIYF
many	TRBJ2-5	TRBV5-1	-	15	TGCGCCAGCAGCTTGAGGGGCTCTTCCCAAGAGACCCAGTACTTC	CASSLRGSSQETQYF
-	TRBJ1-3	TRBV6-5	-	15	TGTGCCAGCAGAGGGGTGGCCAACTCTGGAAACACCATATATTTT	CASRGVANSGNTIYF
-	TRBJ2-5	TRBV12-3/TRBV12-4	-	15	TGTGCCAGCACCTTGGACAGTACCCTACAAGAGACCCAGTACTTC	CASTLDSTLQETQYF
few	TRBJ1-2	TRBV6-5	-	13	TGTGCCAGCAGTTACAGGACGGCCAACGGCTACACCTTC	CASSYRTANGYTF
few	TRBJ1-2	TRBV7-9	TRBD1	16	TGTGCCAGCAGCCCAAAGACAGGGTTAGCTAACTATGGCTACACCTTC	CASSPKTGLANYGYTF
few	TRBJ1-1	TRBV4-2	-	16	TGTGCCAGCAGCCAAGAAGAGGGACCCGAAGGCACTGAAGCTTTCTTT	CASSQEEGPEGTEAFF
few	TRBJ1-2	TRBV5-6	-	15	TGTGCCAGCAGCTGGGGGACCGACAAAATCTATGGCTACACCTTC	CASSWGTDKIYGYTF
-	TRBJ2-1	TRBV12-3/TRBV12-4	-	16	TGTGCCAGCAGTTTGGGAAGCCTCAGCTCCTACAATGAGCAGTTCTTT	CASSLGSLSSYNEQFF
few	TRBJ2-3	TRBV7-6	TRBD2	16	TGTGCCAGCAGCCTTGCGGGGGGTTTCCCCACAGATACGCAGTATTTT	CASSLAGGFPTDTQYF
few	TRBJ1-4	TRBV9	TRBD1	16	TGTGCCAGCAGCGCCACGGGACAGGGCATTGACGAAAAACTGTTTTTT	CASSATGQGIDEKLFF
-	TRBJ2-3	TRBV7-3	TRBD2	16	TGTGCCAGCAGCTTAATCGGGACGGGGGGGCCTGATACGCAGTATTTT	CASSLIGTGGPDTQYF
few	TRBJ2-3	TRBV4-1	-	16	TGCGCCAGCAGCCAAGATGGTCAGGGGGGTACAGATACGCAGTATTTT	CASSQDGQGGTDTQYF
few	TRBJ1-2	TRBV5-5	TRBD1	16	TGTGCCAGCAGCTGGGGGACAGGGAATAATGACTATGGCTACACCTTC	CASSWGTGNNDYGYTF